Listed below are T cell receptor beta chains from one sample, sequenced in a study of CD8+ T cells in alopecia areata. Assay: immunoSEQ multiplex PCR; the TCRdb copy retains only in-frame clones and omits some. The sample has around 210,000 clones; under 70% are singletons. Specimen: CD4+ T cells sorted from blood, collected at week 4, from a patient treated with tofacitinib. These TCRs come from a human donor with alopecia areata. Each CDR3 is given with its conserved first and last residue. Fields, in order: clone size, V gene, J gene, D gene, CDR3 protein, CDR3 DNA. A D gene is named only where the DNA matches it firmly. A clone size is listed for some rows: how often the clone was seen (once, few, many), or a class if it is expanded.

>.|TRBV10-3|TRBJ1-2|.
CAISVKPGHGYTF
TGTGCCATCAGTGTGAAGCCAGGGCATGGCTACACCTTC
>few|TRBV7-9|TRBJ1-6|.
CASSPRQESPLHF
TGTGCCAGCAGCCCGCGACAGGAATCACCCCTCCACTTT
>.|TRBV5-1|TRBJ2-2|.
CASSLNGATTGELFF
TGCGCCAGCAGCTTGAATGGGGCGACCACCGGGGAGCTGTTTTTT
>once|TRBV11-3|TRBJ2-1|TRBD1
CASSLAPRDRVHNEQFF
TGTGCCAGCAGCTTAGCTCCCCGGGACAGGGTCCACAATGAGCAGTTCTTC
>.|TRBV2|TRBJ2-7|.
CASSEGAYEQYF
TGTGCCAGCAGTGAGGGGGCTTACGAGCAGTACTTC
>.|TRBV6-1|TRBJ1-6|TRBD1
CASSPTGGYNSPLHF
TGTGCCAGCAGCCCTACAGGGGGCTATAATTCACCCCTCCACTTT
>.|TRBV29-1|TRBJ2-3|.
CSEAPSTDTQYF
TGCAGCGAGGCGCCTAGCACAGATACGCAGTATTTT
>.|TRBV25-1|TRBJ2-1|TRBD2
CASSSGSGGPYYNEQFF
TGTGCCAGCAGTTCAGGGAGCGGGGGGCCCTACTACAATGAGCAGTTCTTC
>.|TRBV6-5|TRBJ2-3|.
CASSYSPGPTDTQYF
TGTGCCAGCAGTTACTCTCCGGGCCCCACAGATACGCAGTATTTT
>few|TRBV30|TRBJ2-1|TRBD1
CAWSRGQGTGNRFF
TGTGCCTGGAGTCGGGGACAGGGGACTGGGAATCGGTTCTTC
>few|TRBV29-1|TRBJ2-1|.
CSVEVQHNEQFF
TGCAGCGTTGAAGTACAGCACAATGAGCAGTTCTTC
>.|TRBV4-1|TRBJ2-5|.
CASSQVGAQYF
TGCGCCAGCAGCCAAGTCGGAGCCCAGTACTTC
>.|TRBV5-8|TRBJ2-5|TRBD2
CASSQRGRQETQYF
TGTGCCAGCAGCCAGCGGGGGAGACAAGAGACCCAGTACTTC
>.|TRBV4-1|TRBJ1-5|TRBD1
CASSGGQGSSNQPQHF
TGCGCCAGCAGCGGTGGACAGGGGTCATCCAATCAGCCCCAGCATTTT
>.|TRBV7-9|TRBJ1-1|.
CASSPSGGGRNTEAFF
TGTGCCAGCAGCCCCTCCGGGGGGGGACGGAACACTGAAGCTTTCTTT
>.|TRBV4-1|TRBJ2-5|.
CASSQDEGGQETQYF
TGCGCCAGCAGCCAAGACGAGGGTGGTCAAGAGACCCAGTACTTC
>.|TRBV4-3|TRBJ2-6|.
CASSQESSDRSGANVLTF
TGCGCCAGCAGCCAAGAAAGCTCGGACCGGTCTGGGGCCAACGTCCTGACTTTC
>.|TRBV30|TRBJ1-4|.
CAWSPPGAPGGGSNEKLFF
TGTGCCTGGAGTCCCCCCGGTGCCCCCGGAGGTGGTTCTAATGAAAAACTGTTTTTT
>.|TRBV5-1|TRBJ1-1|.
CASSPWGRNTEAFF
TGCGCCAGCAGCCCCTGGGGCAGGAACACTGAAGCTTTCTTT
>.|TRBV4-2|TRBJ1-6|.
CASSQARDSYNSPLHF
TGTGCCAGCAGCCAAGCCAGAGACTCCTATAATTCACCCCTCCACTTT
>.|TRBV27|TRBJ2-6|.
CASSFFVGANVLTF
TGTGCCAGCAGTTTTTTTGTTGGGGCCAACGTCCTGACTTTC
>.|TRBV4-2|TRBJ2-6|.
CASSQGGTAGANVLTF
TGTGCCAGCAGCCAAGGGGGAACAGCTGGGGCCAACGTCCTGACTTTC
>.|TRBV7-2|TRBJ2-5|TRBD2
CASSPPSGGLETQYF
TGTGCCAGCAGCCCCCCTAGCGGGGGGTTAGAGACCCAGTACTTC
>once|TRBV4-2|TRBJ2-1|TRBD2
CASSHPGLAYNEQFF
TGTGCCAGCAGCCACCCGGGACTAGCGTACAATGAGCAGTTCTTC
>.|TRBV5-6|TRBJ1-4|.
CASSFSARAEKLFF
TGTGCCAGCAGCTTTTCTGCCAGGGCTGAAAAACTGTTTTTT
>.|TRBV29-1|TRBJ1-4|.
CSVEDLRPNEKLFF
TGCAGCGTTGAAGATCTCAGGCCTAATGAAAAACTGTTTTTT
>once|TRBV29-1|TRBJ1-1|.
CSVVQVLNTEAFF
TGCAGCGTTGTGCAGGTTCTGAACACTGAAGCTTTCTTT
>few|TRBV18|TRBJ2-1|TRBD1
CASSPPDRGGQFF
TGTGCCAGCTCACCACCTGACAGGGGAGGGCAGTTCTTC
>once|TRBV30|TRBJ1-2|.
CAWSVLLGATRGTF
TGTGCCTGGAGTGTATTGCTGGGAGCGACGAGGGGCACCTTC
>few|TRBV6-5|TRBJ1-4|TRBD1
CASTRKGQSNEKLFF
TGTGCCAGCACCCGAAAGGGACAGTCTAATGAAAAACTGTTTTTT
>.|TRBV10-3|TRBJ1-6|TRBD1
CAASQGDQSSLHF
TGTGCCGCCTCCCAGGGGGACCAGTCATCCCTCCACTTT
>few|TRBV2|TRBJ2-7|.
CASSEDRADPYF
TGTGCCAGCAGTGAAGACAGGGCGGATCCGTACTTC
>.|TRBV30|TRBJ1-1|.
CAWRQPGTRNTEAFF
TGTGCCTGGAGGCAACCCGGGACACGGAACACTGAAGCTTTCTTT
>.|TRBV4-2|TRBJ1-5|TRBD1
CASSQETGRQPQHF
TGTGCCAGCAGCCAAGAGACAGGGCGTCAGCCCCAGCATTTT
>.|TRBV30|TRBJ2-4|TRBD1
CAWSVDSGQGSIQYF
TGTGCCTGGAGTGTAGATTCGGGACAGGGGAGCATTCAGTACTTC
>once|TRBV4-3|TRBJ2-2|.
CASSRNTISNTGELFF
TGCGCCAGCAGCCGGAACACAATTTCGAACACCGGGGAGCTGTTTTTT
>.|TRBV6-6|TRBJ1-6|.
CASRSRNGFLNSPLHF
TGTGCCAGCAGATCCAGGAATGGGTTTCTAAATTCACCCCTCCACTTT
>.|TRBV29-1|TRBJ2-7|.
CSVEQGGRYEQYF
TGCAGCGTTGAACAGGGGGGCAGGTACGAGCAGTACTTC
>.|TRBV9|TRBJ1-4|.
CASSVGPNNEKLFF
TGTGCCAGCAGCGTGGGACCAAATAATGAAAAACTGTTTTTT
>.|TRBV7-2|TRBJ2-5|.
CASSLGSRETQYF
TGTGCCAGCAGCTTAGGATCCCGGGAGACCCAGTACTTC
>few|TRBV12-5|TRBJ2-5|.
CASGKVQTQYF
TGTGCTAGTGGTAAAGTTCAGACCCAGTACTTC
>.|TRBV2|TRBJ1-4|.
CASSPPEPNEKLFF
TGTGCCAGCAGCCCACCAGAGCCTAATGAAAAACTGTTTTTT
>.|TRBV15|TRBJ1-1|.
CATSRELRHEAFF
TGTGCCACCAGCAGAGAGCTACGGCATGAAGCTTTCTTT
>.|TRBV18|TRBJ2-5|.
CASSPRYQETQYF
TGTGCCAGCTCACCAAGGTATCAAGAGACCCAGTACTTC
>.|TRBV19|TRBJ1-2|TRBD1
CASRLADRSYGYTF
TGTGCCAGTAGGCTCGCGGACAGGAGTTATGGCTACACCTTC
>.|TRBV19|TRBJ2-2|.
CASIRKLNTGELFF
TGTGCCAGTATAAGGAAACTAAACACCGGGGAGCTGTTTTTT
>.|TRBV2|TRBJ2-7|TRBD1
CASSGQGNYEQYF
TGTGCCAGTTCGGGACAGGGTAACTACGAGCAGTACTTC
>.|TRBV5-8|TRBJ2-6|TRBD1
CASSTTGTGSGANVLTF
TGTGCCAGCAGCACTACCGGGACAGGCTCTGGGGCCAACGTCCTGACTTTC
>.|TRBV19|TRBJ1-5|TRBD1
CASSLTGGGNQPQHF
TGTGCCAGTAGTCTAACAGGGGGGGGCAATCAGCCCCAGCATTTT
>.|TRBV7-9|TRBJ2-7|.
CASSLFDSYEEQYF
TGTGCCAGCAGCTTATTCGACAGCTACGAGGAGCAGTACTTC